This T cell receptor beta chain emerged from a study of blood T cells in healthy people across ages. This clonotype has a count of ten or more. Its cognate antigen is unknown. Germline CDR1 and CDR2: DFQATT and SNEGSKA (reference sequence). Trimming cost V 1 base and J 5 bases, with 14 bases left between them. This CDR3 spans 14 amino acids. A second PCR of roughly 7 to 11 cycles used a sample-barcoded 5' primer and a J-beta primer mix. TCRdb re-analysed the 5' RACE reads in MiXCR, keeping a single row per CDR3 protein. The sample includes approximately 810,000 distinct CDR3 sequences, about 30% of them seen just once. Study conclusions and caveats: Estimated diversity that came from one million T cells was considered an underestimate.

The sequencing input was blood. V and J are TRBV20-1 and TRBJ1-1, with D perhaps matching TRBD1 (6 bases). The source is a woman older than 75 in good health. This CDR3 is CSARALTTGTEAFF. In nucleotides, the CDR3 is TGCAGTGCTAGAGCACTAACTACAGGGACTGAAGCTTTCTTT.